A selection of T cell receptor beta chains follows, all from one sample in a study of T cell repertoires in cytomegalovirus infection. A single record per CDR3 protein comes from TCRdb applying MiXCR to the reads. The table includes hundreds of thousands of distinct CDR3 sequences, roughly 16% detected once. Input material: PBMCs. The source of these receptors is a human donor in good health (CMV status not recorded). Some clones in this sample may be carry-over from other donors' samples. Each CDR3 is given with its conserved first and last residue. D genes are given only for firm matches. Clone size is shown for a subset of rows, as once, few, many or a class of expanded clone.

TRBD2	.	TRBV19	16	TRBJ2-5	TGTGCCAGTAGTTCGACTAGCGGGGGACCCAATCCTTTCCAGTACTTC	CASSSTSGGPNPFQYF
.	.	TRBV7-9	17	TRBJ1-5	TGTGCCAGCAGCTTATGGTTGGCGGGGACTGGGTTTCAGCCCCAGCATTTT	CASSLWLAGTGFQPQHF
.	many	TRBV10-2	17	TRBJ2-1	TGCGCCAGCAGTGAGTCGATGATGCGGACTCATGGCAATGAGCAGTTCTTC	CASSESMMRTHGNEQFF
.	few	TRBV18	13	TRBJ1-2	TGTGCCAGCTCGGCTGACGGGAGCTATGGCTACACCTTC	CASSADGSYGYTF
.	few	TRBV6-1	14	TRBJ2-7	TGTGCCAGCAGTGAAGAGGGGGGAACCTACGAGCAGTACTTC	CASSEEGGTYEQYF
.	many	TRBV6-2/TRBV6-3	14	TRBJ2-4	TGTGCCAGCAGTTACTCAGGCCAGGAGAACATTCAGTACTTC	CASSYSGQENIQYF
.	.	TRBV24-1	15	TRBJ1-5	TGTGCCACCAGTGATGCCGGGACACAAGATCAGCCCCAGCATTTT	CATSDAGTQDQPQHF
TRBD2	many	TRBV7-3	16	TRBJ2-1	TGTGCCAGCAGCAATAGGGGCGGGGGGACCTACAATGAGCAGTTCTTC	CASSNRGGGTYNEQFF
.	.	TRBV20-1	15	TRBJ2-1	TGCAGTGCACTTTCTTTGTGGGGGCGCTACAATGAGCAGTTCTTC	CSALSLWGRYNEQFF
.	once	TRBV7-3	13	TRBJ2-5	TGTGCCAGCAGCTTCGGGTATGGGGAGACCCAGTACTTC	CASSFGYGETQYF
TRBD1	few	TRBV7-9	16	TRBJ2-2	TGTGCCAGCAGCTTGCCCGGACAGGCTCAACTCGGGGAGCTGTTTTTT	CASSLPGQAQLGELFF
TRBD1	few	TRBV20-1	14	TRBJ1-2	TGCAGTGCTAGCCTCAAGACAGGGGGCGGCGGCTACACCTTC	CSASLKTGGGGYTF
.	.	TRBV19	14	TRBJ1-5	TGTGCCACCGCGCCGGACCCCACGGTAGTGACCCAGCATTTT	CATAPDPTVVTQHF
TRBD1	few	TRBV6-5	13	TRBJ1-5	TGTGCCAGCAGACGACAGGGGGATCAGCCCCAGCATTTT	CASRRQGDQPQHF
TRBD1	many	TRBV7-2	14	TRBJ2-7	TGTGCCAGCAGCACGCAGGGGGACAGCCTGGAGCAGTACTTC	CASSTQGDSLEQYF
.	few	TRBV19	14	TRBJ1-3	TGTGCCAGTAGTATCGTAGACTCTGGAAACACCATATATTTT	CASSIVDSGNTIYF
TRBD2	few	TRBV27	16	TRBJ2-1	TGTGCCAGCAGTGTCCCCCCGACTAGCGGGGACAATGAGCAGTTCTTC	CASSVPPTSGDNEQFF
.	many	TRBV7-2	12	TRBJ1-5	TGTGCCAGCAGCATTATGGGTCAGCCCCAGCATTTT	CASSIMGQPQHF
.	few	TRBV24-1	14	TRBJ1-4	TGTGCCACCAGTGAGACGGGCGCGGGAGAAAAACTGTTTTTT	CATSETGAGEKLFF
.	.	TRBV6-6	16	TRBJ2-1	TGTGCCAGCAGAACCTCAGGGGCCGCCTCCTACAATGAGCAGTTCTTC	CASRTSGAASYNEQFF
.	few	TRBV4-2	16	TRBJ2-1	TGTGCCAGCAGCCAAGATTATATACAGCATACCTCCGAGCAGTTCTTC	CASSQDYIQHTSEQFF
TRBD1	.	TRBV5-5	18	TRBJ1-4	TGTGCCAGCAGACGAGGACAGGGGACTGTTGGTTCTAATGAAAAACTGTTTTTT	CASRRGQGTVGSNEKLFF
.	.	TRBV13	15	TRBJ2-7	TGTGCCAGCAGCTTAAACGGCAACGTGGGCTACGAGCAGTACTTC	CASSLNGNVGYEQYF
TRBD1	many	TRBV7-6	14	TRBJ2-5	TGTGCCAGCAGCCCCAGGGGGCTCGAAGAGACCCAGTACTTC	CASSPRGLEETQYF
.	.	TRBV28	15	TRBJ2-3	TGTGCCAGCAGTTTAGACAAACTAACCACAGATACGCAGTATTTT	CASSLDKLTTDTQYF
TRBD1	many	TRBV7-2	15	TRBJ2-1	TGTGCCAGCAGCACGACAGGGGGTGGCTACAATGAGCAGTTCTTC	CASSTTGGGYNEQFF
.	.	TRBV15	13	TRBJ2-5	TGTGCCACCAGCGGGGGGGCCAAAGAGACCCAGTACTTC	CATSGGAKETQYF
TRBD1	few	TRBV6-2/TRBV6-3	16	TRBJ2-7	TGTGCCAGCAGTTACTCGGAGACAGGGTATCCCTACGAGCAGTACTTC	CASSYSETGYPYEQYF